Below, 21 T cell receptor beta chains from the same sample are listed, as sequenced in a study of blood T cells in healthy people across ages. For the second PCR, which ran for about 7 to 11 cycles, a sample-barcoded 5' primer and a J-beta primer mix were used. TCRdb analysed the 5' RACE reads with MiXCR anew, one entry per CDR3 protein. The sample records about 640,000 distinct CDR3 sequences, 58% being singletons. The sample comprised blood. The receptors were sampled from a man in his fifties or sixties in good health.

In DNA, the CDR3 is TGCGCCAGCAGCTCCATGGGGGGCAGGGGACCCTCCTACAATGAGCAGTTCTTC. Encoded protein: CASSSMGGRGPSYNEQFF. V is TRBV5-1 and J is TRBJ2-1; D is possibly TRBD1 or TRBD2 (6 bases each). Germline V gene lookup returns CDR1 SGHRS and CDR2 YFSETQ. Trimming took off 3 bases at V and 0 bases at J, with 19 bases between the two ends. This CDR3 has 18 amino acids.

The chain joins TRBV5-1 to TRBJ2-1; D is unresolved. Germline values: CDR1 SGHRS, CDR2 YFSETQ. The V and J ends lost 0 bases and 3 bases respectively, with 10 bases between them. The CDR3 length is 15 residues. In DNA, the CDR3 is TGCGCCAGCAGCTTGGAGAGTGGGCTCTACAATGAGCAGTTCTTC. Translated, it gives CASSLESGLYNEQFF.

The chain uses TRBV12-3 or TRBV12-4 and TRBJ2-1; 14 positions match TRBD2. Losses at the gene ends were 7 bases for V and 8 bases for J; bases not matched to a gene: 13. This CDR3 contains 17 residues. In DNA, the CDR3 is TGTGCCAGCACCCGGACTAGCGGGAGGTCCCTTATCTATGAGCAGTTCTTC. It is translated as CASTRTSGRSLIYEQFF.

Ten or more counts support this clonotype. The V call is TRBV7-7, the J call TRBJ2-1, with D possibly TRBD1 on 5 matching bases. The CDR3 covers 14 residues. Germline-derived CDR1 and CDR2 are SSHAT and FNYEAQ (reference sequence). Trimming left V 5 bases short and J 9 bases short, with 17 bases between. In nucleotides, the CDR3 is TGTGCCAGCAGCCCTTGGGCGCAGGGCAGTGAGCAGTTCTTC. This gives the protein CASSPWAQGSEQFF.

The J gene is TRBJ1-2, the V gene TRBV10-3; D is perhaps TRBD1 (6 bases). The CDR3 is 14 residues long. Trimming took 5 bases from V and 3 from J, leaving 13 bases between them. Germline values: CDR1 ENHRY, CDR2 SYGVKD. CDR3 sequence: CAISIRGVDYGYTF. The CDR3 DNA is TGTGCCATCAGTATAAGGGGGGTCGACTATGGCTACACCTTC.

Only a few counts were recorded for this clonotype. The J gene is TRBJ2-5, the V gene TRBV29-1; no clear D gene. Germline CDR1 is SQVTM and CDR2 is ANQGSEA. This CDR3 is 9 amino acids long. V gave up 4 bases and J gave up 13 bases, with 10 bases separating them. The CDR3 here is CSVGLTRYF. DNA of the CDR3: TGCAGCGTTGGGCTCACCAGGTACTTC.

In nucleotides, the CDR3 is TGTGCCAGCAGCTTAGGCCCAGACACGGGGGGCGAGCAGTACTTC. The encoded protein is CASSLGPDTGGEQYF. The chain carries TRBV7-8 and TRBJ2-5; 7 bases are shared with TRBD2. The J call could be wrong; TRBJ2-7 is a better fit for the DNA end. The CDR3 consists of 15 residues. Looked up from germline, CDR1 is SGHVS and CDR2 is FQNEAQ.

CDR3 in DNA: TGTGCCAGCAGTTTTACAGCAAACTATGGCTACACCTTC. As protein: CASSFTANYGYTF. This chain connects TRBV28 to TRBJ1-2; no clear D gene. Germline loops: CDR1 MDHEN, CDR2 SYDVKM. V dropped 3 bases and J dropped 2 bases, with 7 bases sitting between them. The CDR3 length is 13 residues.

The chain is built from TRBV15 and TRBJ2-6; tentatively, D is TRBD2 (6 bases). V lost 0 bases to trimming and J lost 2 bases, with 8 bases between them. CDR3 length: 16 amino acids. CDR1 is LNHNV, CDR2 YYDKDF, per germline (reference sequence). The DNA for the CDR3 is TGTGCCACCAGCAGAGATCGGGGGACTGGGGCCAACGTCCTGACTTTC. Residues: CATSRDRGTGANVLTF.

This clonotype has just a few counts. The chain has TRBV20-1 and TRBJ2-7; 9 nucleotides match TRBD1. The length of the CDR3 is 13 residues. The V and J ends lost 4 bases and 5 bases, in that order; junction bases with no gene match: 6. From germline, CDR1 is DFQATT and CDR2 SNEGSKA (reference sequence). The CDR3, as DNA: TGCAGTGCTACTACAGGGGGCAAAGACGAGCAGTACTTC. This translates into CSATTGGKDEQYF.

This rearrangement joins TRBV6-6 to TRBJ2-5; TRBD2 aligns across 7 bases. Per germline, CDR1 MNHNY and CDR2 SVGAGI (reference sequence). The CDR3 extends over 16 amino acids. The J segment lost 2 bases and the V segment lost 2 bases, leaving 8 bases of the junction unmatched. The CDR3 protein is CASSYGGGTIQETQYF. CDR3 in DNA: TGTGCCAGCAGTTACGGGGGAGGGACTATACAAGAGACCCAGTACTTC.

This clonotype has only one observation. The chain combines TRBV20-1 with TRBJ1-4; the D gene is possibly TRBD1 (5 bases). The CDR3 extends over 12 amino acids. Trimming removed 2 bases at V and 7 bases at J, with 8 bases between. From germline, CDR1 is DFQATT and CDR2 SNEGSKA (reference sequence). This chain's CDR3 is CSARQGSEKLFF. The DNA of the CDR3 is TGCAGTGCTAGACAGGGAAGTGAAAAACTGTTTTTT.

This chain joins TRBV4-2 and TRBJ2-1; 8 bases align to TRBD2. Per germline, CDR1 LGHNA and CDR2 YNFKEQ. Trimming cost V 0 bases and J 4 bases; bases outside gene matches: 5. The CDR3 is 16 residues long. CDR3 DNA sequence: TGTGCCAGCAGCCAAGAGGGGCGGGGGGCATACAATGAGCAGTTCTTC. It codes for CASSQEGRGAYNEQFF.

The chain recombines TRBV28 with TRBJ2-7, with 9 positions matching TRBD1. Per germline, CDR1 MDHEN and CDR2 SYDVKM. CDR3 length: 13 amino acids. The junction had 6 bases not matched to a gene; V was cut back by 10 bases and J by 2 bases. DNA of the CDR3: TGTGCCACTTGGGACAGGGCCACCTACGAGCAGTACTTC. It yields the protein CATWDRATYEQYF.

The V and J genes are TRBV5-1 and TRBJ2-1; D remains unclear. There are 15 residues in the CDR3. In germline, CDR1 is SGHRS, CDR2 YFSETQ. Deletions cut 1 base from V and 0 bases from J, with 8 bases between. CDR3 nucleotides: TGCGCCAGCAGCTTGCCGGCGAGCTCCTACAATGAGCAGTTCTTC. This sequence encodes CASSLPASSYNEQFF.

V gene TRBV29-1 combines with J gene TRBJ1-4, with D tentatively TRBD1 (6 bases). CDR3 length: 14 amino acids. V was clipped by 1 base and J by 7 bases, with 13 bases between them. Germline V gene sequence: CDR1 SQVTM, CDR2 ANQGSEA. The CDR3 DNA is TGCAGCGTTGAAGTGGGGGCCGGTACTGAAAAACTGTTTTTT. This translates into CSVEVGAGTEKLFF.

V is TRBV28 and J is TRBJ2-5, with D possibly TRBD2 on 6 matching bases. The CDR3 totals 13 residues. Trimming left V 6 bases short and J 9 bases short, with 17 bases between. Germline lookup yields CDR1 MDHEN and CDR2 SYDVKM. The CDR3 is CASSLRLVRPQYF. The CDR3 DNA reads TGTGCCAGCAGCCTCAGACTAGTTCGACCCCAGTACTTC.

The chain joins TRBV5-1 to TRBJ2-3; 7 bases fit TRBD2. Per germline, CDR1 SGHRS and CDR2 YFSETQ. CDR3 length equals 15 residues. J was trimmed by 6 bases and V by 2 bases; bases with no gene match: 9. CDR3 residues: CASSLVRGSFDTQYF. Here the CDR3 DNA reads TGCGCCAGCAGCTTAGTGCGGGGGTCGTTTGATACGCAGTATTTT. Supplemented by reference TRBV5-1 and TRBJ2-3, the full variable domain reads KAGVTQTPRYLIKTRGQQVTLSCSPISGHRSVSWYQQTPGQGLQFLFEYFSETQRNKGNFPGRFSGRQFSNSRSEMNVSTLELGDSALYLCASSLVRGSFDTQYFGPGTRLTVL.

The chain joins TRBV4-1 to TRBJ2-3, with D tentatively TRBD1 or TRBD2 (6 bases each). With 0 bases removed from V and 0 bases from J, the gap between germline ends came to 13 bases. This CDR3 comprises 17 residues. Germline V CDR1 and CDR2: MGHRA, YSYEKL. CDR3 region: CASSQDRTGASTDTQYF. As DNA, the CDR3 is TGCGCCAGCAGCCAAGACAGGACGGGGGCTAGCACAGATACGCAGTATTTT.

The chain combines TRBV3-1 with TRBJ2-7; 7 bases line up with TRBD2. Per the germline V gene, CDR1 is LGHDT and CDR2 is YNNKEL (reference sequence). This CDR3 region has 15 residues. With V trimmed by 1 base and J by 7 bases, 10 bases remained unmatched. DNA of the CDR3: TGTGCCAGCAGCCAAGTAACAAACAGCGGGAATGAGCAGTACTTC. Its protein is CASSQVTNSGNEQYF.

This clonotype was seen only a few times. This sequence joins TRBV7-2 and TRBJ1-2; 9 bases align to TRBD1. There are 15 residues in the CDR3. CDR1 SGHTA and CDR2 FQGNSA come from the germline V gene. V lost 6 bases to trimming and J lost 6 bases; unmatched junction nucleotides: 11. The CDR3, as DNA: TGTGCCAGCAGAACCGGGACAGGGATGTCAGATGGCTACACCTTC. This codes for CASRTGTGMSDGYTF.